Each of the 30 T cell receptor beta chains below was sequenced from the same sample in a study of blood T cell repertoires in COVID-19. Profiled with immunoSEQ multiplex PCR; TCRdb holds only in-frame clones, not every one. The sample has roughly 100,000 clones, roughly 69% seen once. Material for sequencing was peripheral blood. Source of these receptors: a man older than 75 with acute or convalescent COVID-19.

The chain recombines TRBV28 with TRBJ1-2, with D perhaps matching TRBD1 (5 bases). V gave up 8 bases and J gave up 3 bases, with 13 bases separating them. The CDR3 length is 13 residues. In germline, CDR1 is MDHEN, CDR2 SYDVKM. The CDR3 region is CASGRGSYYGYTF. The DNA of the CDR3 is TGTGCCAGCGGACGGGGGAGCTACTATGGCTACACCTTC.

A few counts support this clone. The chain combines TRBV5-4 with TRBJ1-3, with D possibly being TRBD1 (5 bases). Germline CDR1 reads SGHNT; CDR2 reads YYREEE (reference sequence). V gave up 0 bases and J gave up 0 bases, with 10 bases separating them. The CDR3 length is 16 residues. In DNA, the CDR3 is TGTGCCAGCAGCTTGGCCGGGGGGGTCTCTGGAAACACCATATATTTT. This translates into CASSLAGGVSGNTIYF.

The rearrangement links TRBV30 to TRBJ2-1; 9 nucleotides match TRBD2. V shed 5 bases, J shed 12 bases, and the junction held 11 bases outside the gene matches. The CDR3 covers 13 residues. Germline lookup yields CDR1 GTSNPN and CDR2 SVGIG (reference sequence). CDR3 nucleotide sequence: TGTGCCTGGTGCGTAAGGGCACTAGCGGGGCAGTTCTTC. Translation: CAWCVRALAGQFF.

V usage is TRBV7-2 and J usage is TRBJ1-2; TRBD1 matches 8 bases. Germline assignment: CDR1 SGHTA and CDR2 FQGNSA. V shed 4 bases and J 4 bases; nucleotides not matched to a gene: 5. The CDR3 has 14 residues. CDR3: CASSSGGLSYGYTF. In DNA form, the CDR3 reads TGTGCCAGCAGCTCAGGGGGCTTGAGCTATGGCTACACCTTC.

This clone appeared a few times. This chain uses TRBV2 with TRBJ2-7, with D tentatively TRBD1 (6 bases). The CDR3 runs to 14 residues. Germline assignment: CDR1 SNHLY and CDR2 FYNNEI. Trimming shortened V by 7 bases and J by 3 bases, and 16 bases separated the two germline ends. The CDR3 DNA reads TGTGCCAGCACCCGGTTAGGGGACATCTACGAGCAGTACTTC. Protein: CASTRLGDIYEQYF.

The sample holds a few counts of this clone. This chain joins TRBV6-5 and TRBJ1-2; 10 nucleotides agree with TRBD1. V gave up 2 bases and J gave up 14 bases; unmatched junction bases: 5. CDR1 and CDR2 from the germline V gene are MNHEY and SVGAGI. The CDR3 consists of 12 residues. CDR3 loop: CASSYGQGEITF. The DNA of the CDR3 is TGTGCCAGCAGTTACGGACAGGGGGAAATAACCTTC.

This chain links TRBV5-1 with TRBJ2-7; 13 bases match TRBD2. The CDR3 covers 15 residues. CDR1 is SGHRS and CDR2 is YFSETQ in the germline V gene. The ends lost 4 bases at V and 4 bases at J; junction bases unmatched: 5. CDR3 amino acids: CASSPGTSGTYEQYF. CDR3 DNA: TGCGCCAGCAGCCCGGGGACTAGCGGGACTTACGAGCAGTACTTC.

V gene TRBV13 combines with J gene TRBJ2-1; D gene uncertain. Germline loops: CDR1 PRHDT, CDR2 FYEKMQ (reference sequence). The germline V and J ends were trimmed by 3 bases and 8 bases, with 17 bases remaining between them. This CDR3 has 15 amino acids. CDR3 sequence (DNA): TGTGCCAGCAGCTTCCGGATTTCCCTGGGCGATGAGCAGTTCTTC. It codes for CASSFRISLGDEQFF.

This clone was detected once. This sequence joins TRBV5-4 and TRBJ2-5, with 8 bases lining up with TRBD2. The CDR3 length is 15 residues. Unmatched junction bases numbered 3, after V lost 0 bases and J lost 2 bases. Germline lookup yields CDR1 SGHNT and CDR2 YYREEE (reference sequence). The CDR3 reads CASSLETSGQETQYF. Written as DNA, the CDR3 is TGTGCCAGCAGCTTGGAAACTAGCGGACAAGAGACCCAGTACTTC.

The J gene is TRBJ1-5, the V gene TRBV27; D is possibly TRBD1 (6 bases). CDR1 is MNHEY and CDR2 is SMNVEV in the germline V gene (reference sequence). V dropped 5 bases and J dropped 1 base, with 12 bases sitting between them. The CDR3 covers 15 residues. The CDR3 DNA sequence: TGTGCCAGCAGTCCAGGGACAACAAGCAATCAGCCCCAGCATTTT. Translating it yields CASSPGTTSNQPQHF.

The chain carries TRBV21-1 and TRBJ2-7; the table's D call TRBD1 went unverified against the DNA. TRBV21-1 has pseudogene status. The CDR3 covers 12 residues. The CDR3 spells CASSYPAYEQYF. CDR3 DNA: TGTGCCAGCAGCTACCCAGCCTACGAGCAGTACTTC.

The chain recombines TRBV28 with TRBJ2-2; TRBD1 matches at 11 bases. Germline V gene sequence: CDR1 MDHEN, CDR2 SYDVKM. The J segment lost 0 bases and the V segment lost 6 bases, leaving 3 bases of the junction unmatched. The CDR3 consists of 16 residues. DNA of the CDR3: TGTGCCAGCAGGGACAGGGGGCCCCCGAACACCGGGGAGCTGTTTTTT. As protein: CASRDRGPPNTGELFF.

The chain has TRBV6-5 and TRBJ1-1; a weak D match, TRBD1 (6 bases). Germline values: CDR1 MNHEY, CDR2 SVGAGI. This CDR3 is built from 16 residues. The V gene lost 0 bases and the J gene lost 5 bases, with 16 bases spanning the gap. CDR3 loop: CASSYSLVQGWTEAFF. CDR3 bases: TGTGCCAGCAGTTACTCGTTAGTACAGGGTTGGACTGAAGCTTTCTTT.

The chain links TRBV28 to TRBJ2-6, with TRBD1 matching over 7 bases. From germline, CDR1 is MDHEN and CDR2 SYDVKM. V was clipped by 5 bases and J by 4 bases; unmatched bases: 5. This CDR3 region has 15 residues. For the CDR3, the DNA is TGTGCCAGCAGTCCACAGGGGATAGGGGCCAACGTCCTGACTTTC. Translated, it gives CASSPQGIGANVLTF.

The chain is built from TRBV4-3 and TRBJ2-1, with 9 bases that match TRBD2. CDR1 is LGHNA, CDR2 YSLEER, per germline. Unmatched junction bases numbered 7, after V lost 3 bases and J lost 7 bases. The CDR3 sequence is 15 residues long. The CDR3 loop reads CASSQDGLAGNEQFF. The DNA for the CDR3 is TGCGCCAGCAGCCAGGATGGTCTAGCGGGAAATGAGCAGTTCTTC.

This clone is medium-sized (0.01 to 0.1%) by share. As DNA, the CDR3 is TGTGCCAGCAGCCAAGGGCCCTTCACCGGGGAGCTGTTTTTT. Amino acids: CASSQGPFTGELFF. This chain joins TRBV3-1 (or the pseudogene TRBV3-2) and TRBJ2-2; no clear D. V shed 1 base and J shed 4 bases, with 7 bases lying between them. The CDR3 length is 14 residues. CDR1 and CDR2 (germline): LGHDT, YNNKEL (reference sequence).

The chain employs TRBV5-1 and TRBJ2-3; a possible D gene is TRBD2 (6 bases). The CDR3 totals 15 residues. CDR1 is SGHRS, CDR2 YFSETQ, per germline. The V and J ends lost 1 base and 0 bases respectively, with 9 bases between them. CDR3 nucleotides: TGCGCCAGCAGCTTGAAGAGCGGGAGCACAGATACGCAGTATTTT. Amino acid sequence: CASSLKSGSTDTQYF.

This clone was found once. This rearrangement joins TRBV7-3 to TRBJ2-2; 12 positions match TRBD2. CDR3 length: 17 amino acids. Germline loops: CDR1 SGHTA, CDR2 FQGTGA. V lost 5 bases, J lost 0 bases, and 4 bases stayed unmatched. The CDR3: CASSKLAGGPNTGELFF. CDR3 sequence (DNA): TGTGCCAGCAGCAAACTAGCGGGAGGTCCGAACACCGGGGAGCTGTTTTTT.

The J gene is TRBJ2-6, the V gene TRBV7-6; D is uncertain. Germline V gene data show CDR1 as SGHVS and CDR2 as FNYEAQ. V was cut by 2 bases and J by 0 bases, with 5 bases left in between. This CDR3 region has 15 residues. CDR3 sequence (DNA): TGTGCCAGCAGCTTACTGTCCTCTGGGGCCAACGTCCTGACTTTC. This encodes CASSLLSSGANVLTF.

This chain links TRBV29-1 with TRBJ1-2; possible D gene TRBD1, 5 bases. V was clipped by 6 bases and J by 1 base, with 12 bases between them. CDR1 and CDR2 (germline): SQVTM, ANQGSEA. There are 13 residues in the CDR3. Written as DNA, the CDR3 is TGCAGCGTCGATACCAGGGTTAACTATGGCTACACCTTC. It codes for CSVDTRVNYGYTF.

The chain combines TRBV20-1 with TRBJ1-2; 8 bases line up with TRBD1. The CDR3 has 12 amino acids. CDR1 DFQATT and CDR2 SNEGSKA come from the germline V gene (reference sequence). The trim removed 3 bases at V and 6 bases at J, leaving 3 bases unmatched. The DNA of the CDR3 is TGCAGTGCTAGTCCAGGGGGCAATGGCTACACCTTC. Encoded protein: CSASPGGNGYTF.

The J gene is TRBJ1-5, the V gene TRBV18, with TRBD1 matching over 7 bases. Germline-derived CDR1 and CDR2 are KGHSH and LQKENI. Losses at the gene ends were 6 bases for V and 6 bases for J; bases not matched to a gene: 5. CDR3 length: 13 residues. The CDR3 DNA follows: TGTGCCAGCTCGCCGACAGGGACTCAGCCCCAGCATTTT. It translates to CASSPTGTQPQHF.

The chain carries TRBV2 and TRBJ2-1, with D tentatively TRBD2 (5 bases). Germline V CDR1 and CDR2: SNHLY, FYNNEI. The CDR3 totals 16 residues. V dropped 5 bases and J dropped 8 bases, with 22 bases sitting between them. The CDR3 DNA sequence: TGTGCCAGCAGTTCAGGACTTTCTACCCTGAGGTATGAGCAGTTCTTC. As protein: CASSSGLSTLRYEQFF.

This chain joins TRBV7-2 and TRBJ1-1; tentatively, D is TRBD1 (6 bases). Germline CDR1 is SGHTA and CDR2 is FQGNSA. The CDR3 consists of 15 residues. Trimming took 3 bases from V and 1 from J, leaving 12 bases between them. Written as DNA, the CDR3 is TGTGCCAGCAGCTTCACAGGGTCAAAGAACACTGAAGCTTTCTTT. Protein: CASSFTGSKNTEAFF.

J is TRBJ1-1 and V is TRBV2, with 7 bases matching TRBD1. V shed 0 bases, J shed 10 bases, and the junction held 5 bases outside the gene matches. CDR1 is SNHLY and CDR2 is FYNNEI in the germline V gene. The CDR3 is made up of 13 amino acids. This chain's CDR3 is CASSEAAPGGAFF. CDR3 DNA sequence: TGTGCCAGCAGTGAAGCGGCCCCAGGGGGAGCTTTCTTT. Full variable domain (remainder filled in from reference TRBV2 and TRBJ1-1): EPEVTQTPSHQVTQMGQEVILRCVPISNHLYFYWYRQILGQKVEFLVSFYNNEISEKSEIFDDQFSVERPDGSNFTLKIRSTKLEDSAMYFCASSEAAPGGAFFGQGTRLTVV.

The genes are TRBV6-5 and TRBJ2-7, with a possible D match to TRBD1 (5 bases). CDR1 and CDR2 (germline): MNHEY, SVGAGI. The CDR3 covers 14 residues. V dropped 2 bases and J dropped 6 bases, with 14 bases sitting between them. The CDR3 protein is CASSYGAGNGEQYF. DNA of the CDR3: TGTGCCAGCAGTTACGGGGCAGGGAATGGCGAGCAGTACTTC.

The chain is built from TRBV5-8 and TRBJ2-3; D is perhaps TRBD2 (6 bases). Germline-derived CDR1 and CDR2 are SGHTS and YDEGEE. The CDR3 runs 18 residues. The V end was cut by 2 bases, the J end by 3 bases, with 22 bases between. DNA for the CDR3: TGTGCCAGCAGCTTCGTGGCTAGCGCAACCCACGAGACAGATACGCAGTATTTT. Residues: CASSFVASATHETDTQYF.

This clone came up a few times. V gene TRBV9 combines with J gene TRBJ1-2; 7 bases map to TRBD1. V was clipped by 4 bases and J by 0 bases; unmatched bases: 9. Germline V gives CDR1 SGDLS, CDR2 YYNGEE. This CDR3 has 16 residues. This CDR3 is CASSQQARGANYGYTF. CDR3 nucleotide sequence: TGTGCCAGCAGCCAGCAGGCCAGGGGGGCTAACTATGGCTACACCTTC.

The chain recombines TRBV28 with TRBJ1-3; D might be TRBD1 (5 bases). Trimming shortened V by 6 bases and J by 3 bases, and 18 bases separated the two germline ends. Germline CDR1 MDHEN, CDR2 SYDVKM. This CDR3 is built from 16 residues. As DNA, the CDR3 is TGTGCCAGCAGCCCCTCCCCCGGGGGTGGTGGAAACACCATATATTTT. Amino acid sequence: CASSPSPGGGGNTIYF.

This clone was seen just once. V gene TRBV19 combines with J gene TRBJ1-1; TRBD1 matches at 8 bases. Trimming took 1 base from V and 6 from J; bases not matched to a gene: 4. The CDR3 extends over 14 amino acids. Germline values: CDR1 LNHDA, CDR2 SQIVND (reference sequence). The CDR3 DNA reads TGTGCCAGTAGTATAGGACAGGGGAGCTCTGAAGCTTTCTTT. Encoded protein: CASSIGQGSSEAFF.